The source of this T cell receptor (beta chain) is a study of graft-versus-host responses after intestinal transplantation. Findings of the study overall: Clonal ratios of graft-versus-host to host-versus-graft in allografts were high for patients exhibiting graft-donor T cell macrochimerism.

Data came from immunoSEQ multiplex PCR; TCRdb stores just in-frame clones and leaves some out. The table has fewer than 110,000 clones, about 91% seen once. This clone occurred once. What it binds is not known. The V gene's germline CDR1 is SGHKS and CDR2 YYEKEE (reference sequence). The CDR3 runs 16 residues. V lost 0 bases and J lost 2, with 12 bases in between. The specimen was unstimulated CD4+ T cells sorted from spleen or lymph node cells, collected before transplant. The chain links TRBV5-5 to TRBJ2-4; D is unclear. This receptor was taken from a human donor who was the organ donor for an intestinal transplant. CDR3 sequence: CASSLEALRPKNIQYF. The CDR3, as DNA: TGTGCCAGCAGCTTGGAAGCTCTTAGACCCAAAAACATTCAGTACTTC.